These T cell receptor beta chains were read from a single sample in a study of beta chain features in type 1 diabetes. Profiling relied on immunoSEQ multiplex PCR, and the TCRdb table lists in-frame clones only, not all of them. The table shows approximately 170,000 clones, with approximately 9% occurring only once. Sequencing was performed on central memory CD4+ T cells from blood. The receptors were sampled from a woman between 18 and 29 years old in good health. CDR3s include the opening cysteine and the closing phenylalanine or tryptophan. The order of the fields is V gene, J gene, D gene, clone size, CDR3 protein, CDR3 DNA. A D gene is named only where the DNA matches it firmly. Size is omitted from some rows. Given values are once, few, many or a class for expanded clones.

>TRBV7-2|TRBJ2-1|-|-
CASSLTGSDEQFF
TGTGCCAGCAGCTTGACAGGCTCAGATGAGCAGTTCTTC
>TRBV6-1|TRBJ1-4|TRBD1|-
CASSGRGQAATNEKLFF
TGTGCCAGCAGTGGTAGGGGGCAAGCGGCAACTAATGAAAAACTGTTTTTT
>TRBV7-9|TRBJ2-2|TRBD2|few
CASSLLAGAGELFF
TGTGCCAGCAGCTTACTAGCGGGGGCCGGGGAGCTGTTTTTT
>TRBV9|TRBJ2-7|-|-
CASSSQDSPPTKQYF
TGTGCCAGCAGCTCCCAGGACTCTCCCCCTACGAAGCAGTACTTC
>TRBV30|TRBJ1-2|TRBD1|-
CAWIPGQGDYGYTF
TGTGCCTGGATCCCGGGACAGGGGGATTATGGCTACACCTTC
>TRBV25-1|TRBJ1-4|TRBD1|few
CASSEPGTGEGEKLFF
TGTGCCAGCAGTGAACCAGGGACAGGTGAGGGAGAAAAACTGTTTTTT
>TRBV4-1|TRBJ2-1|-|few
CASSPAGPSTEQFF
TGCGCCAGCAGCCCAGCGGGCCCGTCCACTGAGCAGTTCTTC
>TRBV6-1|TRBJ1-1|-|-
CASSGTGMNTEAFF
TGTGCCAGCAGTGGAACAGGGATGAACACTGAAGCTTTCTTT
>TRBV2|TRBJ2-3|-|-
CASTTSLSTDTQYF
TGTGCCAGCACCACCAGTCTTAGCACAGATACGCAGTATTTT
>TRBV20-1|TRBJ1-1|TRBD1|few
CSARTGLGAFF
TGCAGTGCCAGGACAGGCCTGGGAGCTTTCTTT
>TRBV30|TRBJ1-5|-|-
CAWSVGQGGQPQHF
TGTGCCTGGAGTGTTGGGCAGGGAGGACAGCCCCAGCATTTT
>TRBV7-8|TRBJ1-5|-|-
CASSFDTYQPQHF
TGTGCCAGCAGCTTCGACACATATCAGCCCCAGCATTTT
>TRBV14|TRBJ2-1|TRBD2|-
CASSLTSGDYNEQFF
TGTGCCAGCAGCCTTACTAGCGGGGACTACAATGAGCAGTTCTTC
>TRBV5-1|TRBJ1-2|-|few
CASSERGGGYTF
TGCGCCAGCAGCGAAAGGGGGGGAGGCTACACCTTC
>TRBV18|TRBJ1-6|-|few
CASSPGQSPLHF
TGTGCCAGCTCACCAGGACAATCACCCCTCCACTTT
>TRBV6-1|TRBJ2-2|-|few
CASSDGRYTGELFF
TGTGCCAGCAGTGATGGGAGATACACCGGGGAGCTGTTTTTT